This T cell receptor beta chain was found in a study of neoadjuvant anti-PD-1 for oral cavity cancer. Documented time point: after neoadjuvant nivolumab, at surgical resection. Germline V CDR1 and CDR2: SGHRS, YFSETQ. The CDR3 spans 14 residues. J lost 1 base, V lost 4 bases, and 3 bases had no gene match. Note on this clone: Other DNA sequences in this sample translate to the same CDR3.

The protocol was immunoSEQ multiplex PCR, while the TCRdb copy is restricted to in-frame clones and leaves out a portion. The data show just over 65,000 clones, with 70% to 90% seen just once and around 3.7% held by the top ten. This chain uses TRBV5-1 with TRBJ2-3; 7 nucleotides agree with TRBD1. The clonotype was recovered from a person aged 40 to 85 with oral cavity squamous cell carcinoma. The input for sequencing was PBMCs, taken after nivolumab (anti-PD-1) treatment. DNA of the CDR3: TGCGCCAGCAGCCCCGGACAGGGCACAGATACGCAGTATTTT. Translated, it gives CASSPGQGTDTQYF.